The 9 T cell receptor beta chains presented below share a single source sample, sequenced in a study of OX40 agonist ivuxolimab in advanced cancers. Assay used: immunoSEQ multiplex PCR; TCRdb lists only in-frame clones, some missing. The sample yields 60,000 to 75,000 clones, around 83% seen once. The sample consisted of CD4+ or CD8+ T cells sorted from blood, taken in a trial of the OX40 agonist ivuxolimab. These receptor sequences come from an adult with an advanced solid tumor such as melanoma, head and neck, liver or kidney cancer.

The CDR3 loop reads CTTSWLSNEQFF. In DNA form, the CDR3 reads TGCACCACTTCGTGGTTATCAAATGAGCAGTTCTTC. The rearrangement links TRBV29-1 to TRBJ2-1; D is ambiguous. CDR3 length: 12 amino acids. CDR1 SQVTM and CDR2 ANQGSEA come from the germline V gene.

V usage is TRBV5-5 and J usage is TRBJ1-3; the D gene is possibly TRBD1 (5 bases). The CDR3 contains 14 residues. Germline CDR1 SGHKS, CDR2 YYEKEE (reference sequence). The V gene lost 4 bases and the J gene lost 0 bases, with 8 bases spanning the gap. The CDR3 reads CASSPGNSGNTIYF. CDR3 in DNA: TGTGCCAGCAGCCCAGGGAACTCTGGAAACACCATATATTTT. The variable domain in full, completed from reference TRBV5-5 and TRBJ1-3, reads DAGVTQSPTHLIKTRGQQVTLRCSPISGHKSVSWYQQVLGQGPQFIFQYYEKEERGRGNFPDRFSARQFPNYSSELNVNALLLGDSALYLCASSPGNSGNTIYFGEGSWLTVV.

CDR3 DNA: TGTGCCAGCAGTTTAACGGGATTTGGCTACACCTTC. Protein: CASSLTGFGYTF. The genes are TRBV28 and TRBJ1-2; D is unresolved. The V gene's germline CDR1 is MDHEN and CDR2 SYDVKM. The V end lost 2 bases, the J end lost 7 bases, and 8 bases lay between the germline ends. The CDR3 length is 12 residues.

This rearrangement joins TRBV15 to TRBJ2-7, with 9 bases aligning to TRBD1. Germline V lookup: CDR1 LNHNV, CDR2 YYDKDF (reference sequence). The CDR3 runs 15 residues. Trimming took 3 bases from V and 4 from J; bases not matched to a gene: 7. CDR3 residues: CATSRQLTGGYEQYF. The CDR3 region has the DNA TGTGCCACCAGCAGGCAGTTGACAGGGGGATACGAGCAGTACTTC. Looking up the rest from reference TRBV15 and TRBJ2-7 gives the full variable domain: DAMVIQNPRYQVTQFGKPVTLSCSQTLNHNVMYWYQQKSSQAPKLLFHYYDKDFNNEADTPDNFQSRRPNTSFCFLDIRSPGLGDTAMYLCATSRQLTGGYEQYFGPGTRLTVT.

The CDR3 DNA reads as TGTGCCAGCTCACCAGGGGGACAGGTTCGTGGCTACACCTTC. Protein product: CASSPGGQVRGYTF. The gene calls are TRBV18 and TRBJ1-2; TRBD1 agrees at 8 bases. The trim removed 2 bases at V and 7 bases at J, leaving 6 bases unmatched. CDR1 KGHSH and CDR2 LQKENI come from the germline V gene. This CDR3 spans 14 amino acids.

CDR3 DNA: TGTGCCAGTAGTATAGAATACAGGGGTTTCAATTCACCCCTCCACTTT. It translates to CASSIEYRGFNSPLHF. V and J are TRBV19 and TRBJ1-6; 7 positions match TRBD1. The V gene end was trimmed by 0 bases and the J gene end by 7 bases; junction bases not matched to a gene: 6. Per the germline V gene, CDR1 is LNHDA and CDR2 is SQIVND (reference sequence). CDR3 length: 16 residues.

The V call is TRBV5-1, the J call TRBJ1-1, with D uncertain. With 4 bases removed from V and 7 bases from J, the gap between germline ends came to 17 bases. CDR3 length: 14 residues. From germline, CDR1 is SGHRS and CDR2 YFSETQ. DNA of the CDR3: TGCGCCAGCAGCCTCCGTCGAGGAGTGAATGAAGCTTTCTTT. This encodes CASSLRRGVNEAFF.

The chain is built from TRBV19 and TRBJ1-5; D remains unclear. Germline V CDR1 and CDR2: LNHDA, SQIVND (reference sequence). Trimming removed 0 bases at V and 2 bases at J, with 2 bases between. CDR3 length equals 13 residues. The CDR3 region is CASSIEGNQPQHF. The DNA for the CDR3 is TGTGCCAGTAGTATAGAGGGCAATCAGCCCCAGCATTTT.

The CDR3 sequence is CAISEWTGEAFF. The CDR3 DNA is TGTGCCATCAGTGAATGGACTGGTGAAGCTTTCTTT. This sequence joins TRBV10-3 and TRBJ1-1; no firm D call. Trimming shortened V by 3 bases and J by 7 bases, and 9 bases separated the two germline ends. Per germline, CDR1 ENHRY and CDR2 SYGVKD. This CDR3 has 12 residues.